A selection of T cell receptor beta chains follows, all from one sample in a study of T cells after yellow fever vaccination. Using its own MiXCR run on the 5' RACE reads, TCRdb lists one record per CDR3 protein. The top ten hold more than 13% of the sample, which has about 630,000 distinct CDR3 sequences, around 12% seen once. This specimen was PBMCs, taken on the day of the yellow fever booster vaccination. Receptors were obtained from a man between 25 and 39 years old who received the YFV17D yellow fever vaccine. The conserved cysteine and the conserved F or W are not part of the CDR3 here. D genes are given only for firm matches.

v_call: TRBV20-1; j_call: TRBJ2-1; d_call: NA; cdr3_aa: SARVEDYSNEQF
v_call: TRBV6-2/TRBV6-3; j_call: TRBJ2-7; d_call: NA; cdr3_aa: ASKIAPPDEQY
v_call: TRBV7-9; j_call: TRBJ2-7; d_call: TRBD1; cdr3_aa: ASSLPPGTAVGEQY
v_call: TRBV12-3/TRBV12-4; j_call: TRBJ2-3; d_call: TRBD1; cdr3_aa: ASSLSSGGPY
v_call: TRBV20-1; j_call: TRBJ2-7; d_call: NA; cdr3_aa: SASPETYEQY
v_call: TRBV29-1; j_call: TRBJ1-2; d_call: NA; cdr3_aa: SVNSLAGYT
v_call: TRBV28; j_call: TRBJ1-6; d_call: NA; cdr3_aa: ASSGGGADNSPLH
v_call: TRBV5-1; j_call: TRBJ2-5; d_call: NA; cdr3_aa: ASSDGTQETQY
v_call: TRBV19; j_call: TRBJ1-5; d_call: NA; cdr3_aa: ASSTSDRTQH
v_call: TRBV12-3/TRBV12-4; j_call: TRBJ2-5; d_call: NA; cdr3_aa: ASGLGALETQY
v_call: TRBV5-1; j_call: TRBJ2-2; d_call: NA; cdr3_aa: ASRRVTANTGELF
v_call: TRBV4-1; j_call: TRBJ1-2; d_call: NA; cdr3_aa: ASRSGDYGYT
v_call: TRBV12-1; j_call: TRBJ1-1; d_call: NA; cdr3_aa: ASSFSGPSEAF
v_call: TRBV7-3; j_call: TRBJ2-2; d_call: NA; cdr3_aa: ASSRTSGAAGELF
v_call: TRBV5-1; j_call: TRBJ2-7; d_call: NA; cdr3_aa: ASSLPGFYEQY
v_call: TRBV7-9; j_call: TRBJ2-5; d_call: TRBD1; cdr3_aa: ARSSRQGTQY
v_call: TRBV5-1; j_call: TRBJ2-2; d_call: NA; cdr3_aa: ASSFQDTGELF
v_call: TRBV25-1; j_call: TRBJ2-7; d_call: NA; cdr3_aa: ASSESGVDYEQY
v_call: TRBV29-1; j_call: TRBJ2-3; d_call: NA; cdr3_aa: SVGGGISGSWD
v_call: TRBV2; j_call: TRBJ1-5; d_call: NA; cdr3_aa: ASSGFRGLAASGNQPQH
v_call: TRBV29-1; j_call: TRBJ1-2; d_call: NA; cdr3_aa: SDYNRDTSNYGYT
v_call: TRBV4-1; j_call: TRBJ1-1; d_call: NA; cdr3_aa: ASNTGGASTEAF
v_call: TRBV11-2; j_call: TRBJ2-7; d_call: NA; cdr3_aa: ASSPQGPYEQY
v_call: TRBV30; j_call: TRBJ2-5; d_call: NA; cdr3_aa: AWSRENRETQY
v_call: TRBV14; j_call: TRBJ1-1; d_call: NA; cdr3_aa: ASSLGIEAF
v_call: TRBV29-1; j_call: TRBJ2-6; d_call: NA; cdr3_aa: SVVGTGANVLT
v_call: TRBV12-3/TRBV12-4; j_call: TRBJ1-1; d_call: TRBD1; cdr3_aa: ASSFGIPRQGVTTEAF
v_call: TRBV10-3; j_call: TRBJ2-1; d_call: NA; cdr3_aa: AIGGQFYNEQF
v_call: TRBV15; j_call: TRBJ1-3; d_call: TRBD1; cdr3_aa: ATSRDNRGFAGNTIY